This TCR beta chain was documented in a study of T cells in localized non-small cell lung cancer. Overall study findings and caveats: Across samples, adjacent lung featured a median roughly 60 of the top 100 tumor clones. A denser population of T cells in blood accompanied longer overall survival. One tumor region alone was sequenced, and heterogeneity therefore remains possible.

Generated by immunoSEQ multiplex PCR, the TCRdb table keeps only in-frame clones and is missing some. The sample holds some 30,000 clones, around 94% seen once. Germline V CDR1 and CDR2: SGHAT, FQNNGV. The V gene lost 1 base and the J gene lost 6 bases, with 15 bases spanning the gap. The CDR3 is made up of 15 amino acids. A word on this clone: Its antigen is undetermined.

The sequence was obtained from a woman aged 35 to 75 with stage I lung adenocarcinoma. Here the sequenced sample was peripheral blood, taken before any cancer treatment. The J gene is TRBJ1-2, the V gene TRBV11-2; TRBD1 might be the D (5 bases). CDR3 sequence reads: CASSLALGAGDGYTF. The CDR3 DNA reads TGTGCCAGCAGCTTAGCGTTAGGGGCGGGTGATGGCTACACCTTC.